Presented here are 12 T cell receptor beta chains from one specimen sequenced in a study of T cell responses to AZD1222 COVID-19 vaccine. Sequencing used immunoSEQ multiplex PCR; TCRdb keeps in-frame clones, though not all of them. The table has 60,000 to 75,000 clones, 85% seen once. Sample: peripheral blood, taken on day 0 of AZD1222 vaccination. These receptors originate from an adult in good health.

The genes are TRBV12-3 or TRBV12-4 and TRBJ2-5; D call uncertain. Trimming removed 3 bases from V and 5 bases from J, with 10 bases in between. The CDR3 totals 13 residues. CDR3 DNA sequence: TGTGCCAGCAGTTTTTCGGGCACGGAGACCCAGTACTTC. Translated: CASSFSGTETQYF.

This chain links TRBV21-1 with TRBJ2-3. TRBV21-1 is a known pseudogene. CDR3 length: 15 amino acids. This CDR3 is CASFQDGSGAETQYF. CDR3 nucleotides: TGTGCCAGCTTTCAGGACGGATCCGGGGCGGAGACGCAGTATTTT.

The table lists this clone with a few counts. The rearrangement joins TRBV3-1 (or the pseudogene TRBV3-2) to TRBJ1-6; 9 positions agree with TRBD1. J lost 7 bases, V lost 7 bases, and 5 bases had no gene match. This CDR3 contains 14 residues. Germline assignment: CDR1 LGHDT and CDR2 YNNKEL (reference sequence). CDR3 protein: CASNLQGANSPLHF. CDR3 DNA sequence: TGTGCCAGCAACCTACAGGGGGCGAATTCACCCCTCCACTTT.

The J gene is TRBJ1-1, the V gene TRBV14, with 9 bases aligning to TRBD1. Germline assignment: CDR1 SGHDN and CDR2 FVKESK. This CDR3 has 16 residues. After removal of 6 bases from V and 4 bases from J, the junction contained 12 bases not matched to a gene. CDR3 sequence reads: CASSQATGGAGTEAFF. The CDR3 DNA sequence: TGTGCCAGCAGTCAGGCAACAGGGGGCGCGGGCACTGAAGCTTTCTTT.

This clone has just a few counts. The rearrangement joins TRBV5-1 to TRBJ1-2; 9 bases fit TRBD1. V dropped 5 bases and J dropped 7; count of bases not matched to a gene: 12. The CDR3 extends over 15 amino acids. CDR1 is SGHRS, CDR2 YFSETQ, per germline. DNA of the CDR3: TGCGCCAGCAGACAAGCGTGGGACAGGGAAACTGGCTACACCTTC. This codes for CASRQAWDRETGYTF.

V usage is TRBV28 and J usage is TRBJ1-4, with D hard to call. The germline CDR1 and CDR2 sequences are MDHEN and SYDVKM. Trimming removed 7 bases from V and 8 bases from J, with 14 bases in between. The CDR3 runs 13 residues. CDR3 bases: TGTGCCAGCATTTCTGACCGCCTAGAAAAACTGTTTTTT. Its translation is CASISDRLEKLFF.

The V call is TRBV5-4, the J call TRBJ1-1; TRBD1 aligns across 10 bases. CDR3 size: 15 residues. V gave up 4 bases and J gave up 6 bases; unmatched junction bases: 9. Germline V gene sequence: CDR1 SGHNT, CDR2 YYREEE (reference sequence). CDR3: CASSTGTGAGAEAFF. Here the CDR3 DNA reads TGTGCCAGCAGCACGGGGACAGGGGCGGGGGCTGAAGCTTTCTTT.

This chain uses TRBV6-5 with TRBJ1-1, with 8 bases fitting TRBD1. The germline gives CDR1 MNHEY, CDR2 SVGAGI. J was trimmed by 6 bases and V by 6 bases; bases with no gene match: 9. The CDR3 totals 14 residues. CDR3 loop: CASSTGGGYSEAFF. The CDR3 coding sequence is TGTGCCAGCAGCACAGGGGGTGGTTATTCTGAAGCTTTCTTT.

The V gene is TRBV19, the J gene TRBJ1-1, with a possible D match to TRBD1 (6 bases). V was cut by 4 bases and J by 0 bases, with 12 bases left in between. CDR1 and CDR2 (germline): LNHDA, SQIVND (reference sequence). There are 15 residues in the CDR3. The chain's CDR3 is CASSTRQAMNTEAFF. DNA for the CDR3: TGTGCCAGTAGTACCCGACAGGCAATGAACACTGAAGCTTTCTTT. Full variable domain (rest looked up from reference TRBV19 and TRBJ1-1): DGGITQSPKYLFRKEGQNVTLSCEQNLNHDAMYWYRQDPGQGLRLIYYSQIVNDFQKGDIAEGYSVSREKKESFPLTVTSAQKNPTAFYLCASSTRQAMNTEAFFGQGTRLTVV.

This clone occurred a few times. The chain combines TRBV6-4 with TRBJ2-3; TRBD2 aligns across 14 bases. Per germline, CDR1 MRHNA and CDR2 SNTAGT. The CDR3 totals 15 residues. J lost 4 bases, V lost 6 bases, and 3 bases had no gene match. The CDR3 sequence: CASSPTSGGADTQYF. The CDR3 DNA follows: TGTGCCAGCAGCCCGACTAGCGGGGGGGCAGATACGCAGTATTTT.

This clone has just a few counts. The same CDR3 is also encoded by other DNA sequences in this sample. The chain joins TRBV7-9 to TRBJ1-1; D ambiguous. CDR3 size: 13 residues. Germline CDR1 is SEHNR and CDR2 is FQNEAQ (reference sequence). V lost 5 bases and J 8 bases, leaving 15 bases between the germline ends. CDR3 nucleotide sequence: TGTGCCAGCAGCCCCCCAGGCGATACCGAAGCTTTCTTT. This encodes CASSPPGDTEAFF.

This clone occurred once. In the same sample, other DNA sequences code for this CDR3. This rearrangement joins TRBV27 to TRBJ1-2, with D possibly being TRBD1 (5 bases). The CDR3 is 12 amino acids. Germline CDR1 and CDR2: MNHEY and SMNVEV (reference sequence). Trimming shortened V by 6 bases and J by 5 bases, and 10 bases separated the two germline ends. The chain's CDR3 is CASSPGGYGYTF. The CDR3 DNA sequence: TGTGCCAGCAGCCCTGGGGGATATGGCTACACCTTC.